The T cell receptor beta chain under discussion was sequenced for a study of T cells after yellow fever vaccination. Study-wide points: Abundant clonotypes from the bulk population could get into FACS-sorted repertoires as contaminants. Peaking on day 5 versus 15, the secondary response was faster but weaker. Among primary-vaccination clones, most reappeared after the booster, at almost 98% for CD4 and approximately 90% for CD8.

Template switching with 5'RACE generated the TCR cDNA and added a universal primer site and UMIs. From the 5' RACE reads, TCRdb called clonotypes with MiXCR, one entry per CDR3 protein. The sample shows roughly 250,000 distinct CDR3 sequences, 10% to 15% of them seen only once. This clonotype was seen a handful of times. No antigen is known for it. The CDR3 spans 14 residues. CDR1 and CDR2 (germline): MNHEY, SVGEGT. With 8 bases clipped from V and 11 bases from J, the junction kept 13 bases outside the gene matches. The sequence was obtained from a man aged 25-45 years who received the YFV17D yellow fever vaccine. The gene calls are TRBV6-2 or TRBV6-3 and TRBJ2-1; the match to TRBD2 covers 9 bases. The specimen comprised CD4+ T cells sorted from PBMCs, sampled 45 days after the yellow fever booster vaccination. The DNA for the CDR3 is TGTGCCAGCCGCTTGGTCTCTAGCGGGGCCCAGCAGTTCTTC. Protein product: CASRLVSSGAQQFF.